This TCR beta chain was documented in a study of blood T cell repertoires in COVID-19. Study at large: Acute-phase and convalescent COVID-19 samples originated in the United States, Italy and Spain. PBMCs, B-cell-depleted T cells, or T cells provided the cDNA or gDNA that made up the material.

Original methodology: Reference gene primer amplification in the assay estimated nucleated cell counts. TCRdb keeps only in-frame clones here, not all; method: immunoSEQ multiplex PCR. V and J calls and clone size are as listed in that table; D and trimming were resolved from the DNA. The data hold about 52,000 clones, with around 81% observed a single time. V was clipped by 0 bases and J by 4 bases, with 13 bases between them. This CDR3 contains 16 residues. The germline CDR1 and CDR2 sequences are MNHEY and SVGAGI. The chain links TRBV6-5 to TRBJ1-3; D is undetermined. The sequenced sample consisted of peripheral blood. The source of this sequence is a man in his 70s with active COVID-19. CDR3 sequence (DNA): TGTGCCAGCAGTTACTCGCCAAGCAACTCAGGAAACACCATATATTTT. Translated: CASSYSPSNSGNTIYF.